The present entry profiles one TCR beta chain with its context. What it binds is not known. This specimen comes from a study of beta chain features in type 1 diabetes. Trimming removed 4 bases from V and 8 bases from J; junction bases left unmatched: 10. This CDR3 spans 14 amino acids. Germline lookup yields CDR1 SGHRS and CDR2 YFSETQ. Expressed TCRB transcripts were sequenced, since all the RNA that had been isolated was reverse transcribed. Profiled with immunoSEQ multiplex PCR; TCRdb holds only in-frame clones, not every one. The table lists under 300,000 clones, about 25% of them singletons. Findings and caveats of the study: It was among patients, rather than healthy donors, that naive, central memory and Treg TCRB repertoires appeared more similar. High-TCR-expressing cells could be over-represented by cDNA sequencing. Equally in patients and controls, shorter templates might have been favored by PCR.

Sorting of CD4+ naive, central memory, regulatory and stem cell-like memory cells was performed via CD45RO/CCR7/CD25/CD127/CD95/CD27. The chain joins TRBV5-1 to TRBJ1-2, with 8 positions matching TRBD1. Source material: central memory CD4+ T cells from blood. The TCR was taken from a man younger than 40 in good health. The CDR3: CASSPAGGKRGYTF. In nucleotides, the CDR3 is TGCGCCAGCAGCCCCGCAGGGGGCAAGAGAGGCTACACCTTC.